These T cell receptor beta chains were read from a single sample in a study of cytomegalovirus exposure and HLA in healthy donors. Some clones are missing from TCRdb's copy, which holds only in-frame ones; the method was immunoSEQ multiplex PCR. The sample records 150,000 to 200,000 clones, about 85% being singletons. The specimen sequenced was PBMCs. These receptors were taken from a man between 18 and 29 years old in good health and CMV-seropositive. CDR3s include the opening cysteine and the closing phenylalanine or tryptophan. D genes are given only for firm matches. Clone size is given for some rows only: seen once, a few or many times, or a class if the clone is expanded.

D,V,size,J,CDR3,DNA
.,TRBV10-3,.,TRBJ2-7,CAISGPNEQYF,TGTGCCATCAGTGGTCCAAACGAGCAGTACTTC
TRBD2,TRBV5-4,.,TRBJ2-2,CASSLGNAGANTGELFF,TGTGCCAGCAGCTTGGGAAATGCGGGGGCGAACACCGGGGAGCTGTTTTTT
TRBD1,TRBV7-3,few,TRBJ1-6,CASSLTGQALNSPLHF,TGTGCCAGCAGCTTAACGGGACAGGCCCTTAATTCACCCCTCCACTTT
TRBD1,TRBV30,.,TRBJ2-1,CAWSSSGTGGSEQFF,TGTGCCTGGAGTTCTTCCGGGACAGGGGGGAGTGAGCAGTTCTTC
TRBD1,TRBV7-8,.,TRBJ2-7,CASSHGTGGSYEQYF,TGTGCCAGCAGCCACGGGACAGGGGGCTCCTACGAGCAGTACTTC
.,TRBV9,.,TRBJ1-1,CASSYTGDTEAFF,TGTGCCAGCAGCTATACAGGCGACACTGAAGCTTTCTTT
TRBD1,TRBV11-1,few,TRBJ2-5,CASSLEQGREETQYF,TGTGCCAGCAGCTTAGAACAGGGGCGCGAAGAGACCCAGTACTTC
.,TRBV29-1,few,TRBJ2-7,CSVVVLDEQYF,TGCAGCGTTGTGGTACTCGACGAGCAGTACTTC
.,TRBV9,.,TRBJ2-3,CASSVADRRTDTQYF,TGTGCCAGCAGCGTGGCCGATCGGAGGACAGATACGCAGTATTTT
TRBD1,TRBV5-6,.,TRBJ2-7,CASSLGQGAYEQYF,TGTGCCAGCAGCTTGGGACAGGGAGCTTACGAGCAGTACTTC
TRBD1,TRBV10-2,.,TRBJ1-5,CASRGTGLDQPQHF,TGCGCCAGCAGAGGGACAGGTTTGGATCAGCCCCAGCATTTT
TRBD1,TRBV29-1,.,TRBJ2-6,CSVEDPGQGVLGANVLTF,TGCAGCGTTGAAGATCCGGGACAGGGGGTTCTTGGGGCCAACGTCCTGACTTTC
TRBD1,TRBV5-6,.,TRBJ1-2,CASSPPDGTGAYGYTF,TGTGCCAGCAGCCCTCCTGACGGGACAGGGGCTTATGGCTACACCTTC
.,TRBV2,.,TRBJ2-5,CASKGDNQETQYF,TGTGCCAGCAAGGGGGACAACCAAGAGACCCAGTACTTC
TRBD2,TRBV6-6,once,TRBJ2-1,CASIRTSLQNEQFF,TGTGCCAGCATCCGGACTAGCCTTCAGAATGAGCAGTTCTTC
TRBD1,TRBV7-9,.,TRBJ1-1,CASTRQGRTEAFF,TGTGCCAGCACCCGACAGGGTCGGACTGAAGCTTTCTTT
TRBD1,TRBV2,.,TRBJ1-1,CASTGQATNTEAFF,TGTGCCAGCACGGGACAGGCGACGAACACTGAAGCTTTCTTT
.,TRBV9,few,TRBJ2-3,CASSRRGDTDTQYF,TGTGCCAGTTCCAGGCGGGGCGACACAGATACGCAGTATTTT
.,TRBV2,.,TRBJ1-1,CASSQGENTEAFF,TGTGCCAGCAGTCAGGGCGAGAACACTGAAGCTTTCTTT
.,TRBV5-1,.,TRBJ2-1,CASSILDSEYNEQFF,TGCGCCAGCAGCATATTGGACAGCGAATACAATGAGCAGTTCTTC
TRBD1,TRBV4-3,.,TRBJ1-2,CASSKGQINYGYTF,TGCGCCAGCAGCAAGGGACAGATTAACTATGGCTACACCTTC
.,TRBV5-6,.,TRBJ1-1,CASSLDELEAFF,TGTGCCAGCAGCTTGGATGAGCTTGAAGCTTTCTTT
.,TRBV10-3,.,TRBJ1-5,CATQDAGSNQPQHF,TGTGCCACCCAGGATGCGGGAAGCAATCAGCCCCAGCATTTT
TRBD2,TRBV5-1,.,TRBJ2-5,CASSIPDPPSGARQETQYF,TGCGCCAGCAGCATACCCGACCCTCCCAGCGGGGCCCGCCAAGAGACCCAGTACTTC
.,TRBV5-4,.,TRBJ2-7,CASSLALEGSSYEQYF,TGTGCCAGCAGCTTGGCGTTGGAGGGGAGCTCCTACGAGCAGTACTTC
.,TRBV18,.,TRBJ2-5,CASSAQDSGNGETQYF,TGTGCCAGCTCGGCTCAGGACAGCGGGAACGGAGAGACCCAGTACTTC
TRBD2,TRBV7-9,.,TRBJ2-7,CASSLSGGPPSYEQYF,TGTGCCAGCAGCTTGTCGGGGGGGCCCCCTTCCTACGAGCAGTACTTC
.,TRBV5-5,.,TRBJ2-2,CASSWGEVGELFF,TGTGCCAGCAGCTGGGGGGAGGTCGGGGAGCTGTTTTTT
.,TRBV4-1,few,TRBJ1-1,CASSPRSQGTEAFF,TGCGCCAGCAGCCCCCGGAGCCAAGGCACTGAAGCTTTCTTT
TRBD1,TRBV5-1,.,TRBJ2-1,CASSLGTGTAYNEQFF,TGCGCCAGCAGCTTGGGAACCGGGACAGCCTACAATGAGCAGTTCTTC
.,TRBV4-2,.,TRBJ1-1,CASSPPRAEAFF,TGTGCCAGCAGTCCCCCCCGGGCTGAAGCTTTCTTT
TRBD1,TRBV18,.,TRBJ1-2,CASSPVKGAGYGYTF,TGTGCCAGCTCTCCTGTCAAGGGGGCGGGCTATGGCTACACCTTC
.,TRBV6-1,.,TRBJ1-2,CASSVRGSGYTF,TGTGCCAGCAGTGTCAGGGGAAGTGGCTACACCTTC
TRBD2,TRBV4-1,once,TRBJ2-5,CASSQDSGGYPKTQYF,TGCGCCAGCAGCCAAGATAGCGGGGGCTACCCCAAGACCCAGTACTTC
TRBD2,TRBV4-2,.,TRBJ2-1,CASSQEASSGGGWNEQFF,TGTGCCAGCAGCCAAGAGGCCTCTAGCGGGGGGGGTTGGAATGAGCAGTTCTTC
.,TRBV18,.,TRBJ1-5,CASSPPGGGVSNQPQHF,TGTGCCAGCTCACCCCCAGGTGGGGGGGTGAGCAATCAGCCCCAGCATTTT
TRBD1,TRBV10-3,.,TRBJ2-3,CATQGAGGTDTQYF,TGTGCCACCCAGGGGGCTGGTGGCACAGATACGCAGTATTTT
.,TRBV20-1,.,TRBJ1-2,CSAPTGRGYTF,TGCAGTGCGCCGACGGGGAGGGGCTACACCTTC
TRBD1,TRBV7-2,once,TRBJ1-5,CASSLGNTGAGQPQHF,TGTGCCAGCAGCTTAGGGAACACAGGGGCTGGGCAGCCCCAGCATTTT
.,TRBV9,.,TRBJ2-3,CASSGGHSTDTQYF,TGTGCCAGCAGCGGTGGACACAGCACAGATACGCAGTATTTT